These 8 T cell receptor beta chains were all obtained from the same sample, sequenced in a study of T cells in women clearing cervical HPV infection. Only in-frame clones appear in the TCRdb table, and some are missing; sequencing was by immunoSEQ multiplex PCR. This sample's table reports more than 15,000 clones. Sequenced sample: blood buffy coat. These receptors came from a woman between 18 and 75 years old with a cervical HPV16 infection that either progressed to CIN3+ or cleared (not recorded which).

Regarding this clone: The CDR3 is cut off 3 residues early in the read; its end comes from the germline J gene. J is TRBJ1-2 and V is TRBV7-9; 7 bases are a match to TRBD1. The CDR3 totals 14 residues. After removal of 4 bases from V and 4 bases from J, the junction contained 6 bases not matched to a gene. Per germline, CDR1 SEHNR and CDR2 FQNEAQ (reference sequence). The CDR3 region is CASSSQDRPYGYTF. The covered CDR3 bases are TGTGCCAGCAGCTCCCAGGACAGGCCCTATGGC. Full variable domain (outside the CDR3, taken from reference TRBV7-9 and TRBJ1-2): DTGVSQNPRHKITKRGQNVTFRCDPISEHNRLYWYRQTLGQGPEFLTYFQNEAQLEKSRLLSDRFSAERPKGSFSTLEIQRTEQGDSAMYLCASSSQDRPYGYTFGSGTRLTVV.

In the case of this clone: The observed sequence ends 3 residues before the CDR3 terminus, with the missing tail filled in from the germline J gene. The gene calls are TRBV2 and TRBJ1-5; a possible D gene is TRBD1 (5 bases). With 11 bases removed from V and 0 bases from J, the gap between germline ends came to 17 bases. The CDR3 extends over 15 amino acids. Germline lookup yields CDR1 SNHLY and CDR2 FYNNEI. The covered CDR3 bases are TGTGCCTCGCGAGGTGACAGTTATAGCAATCAGCCC. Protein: CASRGDSYSNQP. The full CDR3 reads CASRGDSYSNQPQHF.

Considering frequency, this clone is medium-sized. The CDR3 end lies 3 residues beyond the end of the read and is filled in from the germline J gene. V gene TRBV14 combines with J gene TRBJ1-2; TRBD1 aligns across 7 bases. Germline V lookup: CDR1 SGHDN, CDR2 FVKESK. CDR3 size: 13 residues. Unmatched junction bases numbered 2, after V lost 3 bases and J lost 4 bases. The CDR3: CASSHGTVYGYTF. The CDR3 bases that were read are TGTGCCAGCAGCCATGGGACAGTCTATGGC. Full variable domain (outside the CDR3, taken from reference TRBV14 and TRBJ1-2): EAGVTQFPSHSVIEKGQTVTLRCDPISGHDNLYWYRRVMGKEIKFLLHFVKESKQDESGMPNNRFLAERTGGTYSTLKVQPAELEDSGVYFCASSHGTVYGYTFGSGTRLTVV.

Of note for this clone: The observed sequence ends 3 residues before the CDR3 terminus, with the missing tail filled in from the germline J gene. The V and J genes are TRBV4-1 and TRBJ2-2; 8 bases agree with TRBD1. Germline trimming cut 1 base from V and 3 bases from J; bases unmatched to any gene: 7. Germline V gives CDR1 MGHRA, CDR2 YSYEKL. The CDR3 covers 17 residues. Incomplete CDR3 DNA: TGCGCCAGCAGCCAAGTGGGACAGGCAGGATACACCGGGGAG. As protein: CASSQVGQAGYTGE. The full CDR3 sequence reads CASSQVGQAGYTGELFF.

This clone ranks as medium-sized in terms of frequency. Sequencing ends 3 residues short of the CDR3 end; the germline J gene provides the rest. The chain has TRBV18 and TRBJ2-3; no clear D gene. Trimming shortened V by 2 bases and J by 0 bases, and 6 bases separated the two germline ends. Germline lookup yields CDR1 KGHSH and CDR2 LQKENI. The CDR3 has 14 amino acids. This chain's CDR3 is CASSPTTSTDTQYF. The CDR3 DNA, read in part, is TGTGCCAGCTCACCAACCACAAGCACAGATACG.

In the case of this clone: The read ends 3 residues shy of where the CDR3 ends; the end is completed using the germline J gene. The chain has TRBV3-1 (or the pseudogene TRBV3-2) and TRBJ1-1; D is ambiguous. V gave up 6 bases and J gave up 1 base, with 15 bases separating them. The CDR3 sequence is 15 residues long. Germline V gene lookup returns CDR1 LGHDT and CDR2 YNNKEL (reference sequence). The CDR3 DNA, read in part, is TGTGCCAGCAGTCTATACGGGGTAGGGAACACTGAA. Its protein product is CASSLYGVGNTE. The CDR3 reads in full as CASSLYGVGNTEAFF.

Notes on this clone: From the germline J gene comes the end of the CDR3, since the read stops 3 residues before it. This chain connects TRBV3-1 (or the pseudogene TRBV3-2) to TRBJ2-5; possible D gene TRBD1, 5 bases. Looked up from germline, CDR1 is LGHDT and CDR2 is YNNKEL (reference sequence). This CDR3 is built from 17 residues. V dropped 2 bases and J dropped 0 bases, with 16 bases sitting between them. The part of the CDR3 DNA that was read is TGTGCCAGCAGCCAACTCGACGGAAGGGGCAACCAAGAGACC. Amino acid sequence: CASSQLDGRGNQET. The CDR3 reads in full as CASSQLDGRGNQETQYF.

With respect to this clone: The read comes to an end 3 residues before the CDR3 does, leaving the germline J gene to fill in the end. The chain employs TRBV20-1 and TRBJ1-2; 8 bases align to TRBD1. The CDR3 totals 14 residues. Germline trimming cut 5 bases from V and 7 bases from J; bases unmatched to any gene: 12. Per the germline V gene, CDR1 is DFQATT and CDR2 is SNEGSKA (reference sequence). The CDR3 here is CSALNIGQGGGYTF. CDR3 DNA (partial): TGCAGTGCTCTTAATATAGGACAGGGTGGTGGC.